This T cell receptor beta chain was sequenced in a study of beta chain features in type 1 diabetes. Study-wide background: The samples had roughly 100,000,000 sorted cells examined in all.

Notes on the study in general: Type 1 diabetes patients showed fewer insertions and more deletions at VDJ junctions. Moderately but significantly shorter TCRB CDR3s were found in Type 1 diabetes patients in all four CD4+ subsets.

Concerning this clone: Its antigen remains unknown. The sample carries other DNA sequences with the same CDR3.

CDR1 is SGHVS and CDR2 is FNYEAQ in the germline V gene. Trimming stripped 1 base from V and 1 base from J, with 7 bases between. This CDR3 is built from 14 residues. Expressed TCRB transcripts were sequenced, since all the RNA that had been isolated was reverse transcribed. Produced via immunoSEQ multiplex PCR; TCRdb's table is partial and in-frame only. Of 500,000 to 850,000 clones in the sample, more than 12% were seen once. CD4+ naive, central memory, regulatory and stem cell-like memory cells were sorted via CD45RO/CCR7/CD25/CD127/CD95/CD27. Once sorted, every population was more than 98% pure. This receptor was identified in a man between 18 and 35 years old with type 1 diabetes. The sample consisted of naive CD4+ T cells from blood. J is TRBJ2-5 and V is TRBV7-6, with D perhaps TRBD2 (6 bases). CDR3 nucleotide sequence: TGTGCCAGCAGCTTAGGGGGAGGCCAAGAGACCCAGTACTTC. Its translation: CASSLGGGQETQYF. The whole variable domain, filled in from reference TRBV7-6 and TRBJ2-5, reads GAGVSQSPRYKVTKRGQDVALRCDPISGHVSLYWYRQALGQGPEFLTYFNYEAQQDKSGLPNDRFSAERPEGSISTLTIQRTEQRDSAMYRCASSLGGGQETQYFGPGTRLLVL.